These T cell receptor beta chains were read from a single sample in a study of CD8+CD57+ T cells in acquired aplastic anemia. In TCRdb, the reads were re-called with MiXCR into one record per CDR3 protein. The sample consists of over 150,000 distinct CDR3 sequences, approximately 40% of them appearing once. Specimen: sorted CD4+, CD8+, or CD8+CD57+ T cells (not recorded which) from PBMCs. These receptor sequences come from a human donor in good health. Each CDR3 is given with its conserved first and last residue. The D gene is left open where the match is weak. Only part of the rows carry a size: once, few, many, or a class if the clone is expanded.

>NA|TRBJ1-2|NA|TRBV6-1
CASSQAGEMNYGYTF
TGCGCCAGCAGCCAAGCGGGGGAAATGAACTATGGCTACACCTTC
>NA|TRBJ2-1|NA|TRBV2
CAIVRGSYNEQFF
TGTGCCATCGTGAGGGGATCCTACAATGAGCAGTTCTTC
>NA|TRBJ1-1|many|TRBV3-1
CASSPQGQNTEAFF
TGTGCCAGCTCCCCACAGGGACAGAACACTGAAGCTTTCTTT
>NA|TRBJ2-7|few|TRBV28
CASTTLASEQYF
TGTGCCAGCACGACACTAGCAAGTGAGCAGTACTTC
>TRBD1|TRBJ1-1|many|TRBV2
CASTLDRWATEAFF
TGTGCCAGCACCCTGGACAGGTGGGCCACTGAAGCTTTCTTT
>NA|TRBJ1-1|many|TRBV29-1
CSVVARMNTEAFF
TGCAGCGTTGTAGCCAGAATGAACACTGAAGCTTTCTTT
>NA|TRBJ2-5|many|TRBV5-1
CASSLAAREGETQYF
TGCGCCAGCAGCTTGGCGGCCCGCGAGGGTGAGACCCAGTACTTC
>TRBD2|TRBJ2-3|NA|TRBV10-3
CAISESSGGKDTQYF
TGTGCCATCAGTGAGTCAAGCGGGGGTAAAGATACGCAGTATTTT
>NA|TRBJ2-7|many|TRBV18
CASSPTLYEQYF
TGTGCCAGCTCACCGACCCTCTACGAGCAGTACTTC
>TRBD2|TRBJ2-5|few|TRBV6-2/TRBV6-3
CASSYATSLLFGGNQETQYF
TGTGCCAGCAGTTACGCGACTAGCTTACTGTTTGGGGGTAACCAAGAGACCCAGTACTTC
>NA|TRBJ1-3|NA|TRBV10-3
CAISERAGNTIYF
TGTGCCATCAGTGAAAGGGCTGGAAACACCATATATTTT
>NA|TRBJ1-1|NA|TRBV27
CASRFRQNTEAFF
TGTGCCAGCAGATTTAGACAGAACACTGAAGCTTTCTTT
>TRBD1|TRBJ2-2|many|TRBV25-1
CASSDNRQGARTGELFF
TGTGCCAGCAGTGACAACCGACAGGGGGCGAGGACCGGGGAGCTGTTTTTT
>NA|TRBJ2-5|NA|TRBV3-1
CASSQESRQETQYF
TGTGCCAGCAGCCAAGAATCACGCCAAGAGACCCAGTACTTC